This T cell receptor beta chain stems from a study of control samples from healthy donors and cancer patients. Germline V CDR1 and CDR2: KGHDR, SFDVKD. This CDR3 comprises 15 residues. Trimming shortened V by 7 bases and J by 2 bases, and 11 bases separated the two germline ends. The data were produced by immunoSEQ multiplex PCR, yet TCRdb's version contains in-frame clones alone and is incomplete. The sample includes some 65,000 clones, approximately 84% of them seen just once. This clone was seen only a few times. The sequenced sample was PBMCs. This chain links TRBV24-1 with TRBJ2-6; a weak D match, TRBD1 (6 bases). This TCR derives from a woman in her forties or fifties with lung cancer. The CDR3 DNA is TGTGCCACCAGCTTGACAGGACCTGGGGCCAACGTCCTGACTTTC. As protein: CATSLTGPGANVLTF.